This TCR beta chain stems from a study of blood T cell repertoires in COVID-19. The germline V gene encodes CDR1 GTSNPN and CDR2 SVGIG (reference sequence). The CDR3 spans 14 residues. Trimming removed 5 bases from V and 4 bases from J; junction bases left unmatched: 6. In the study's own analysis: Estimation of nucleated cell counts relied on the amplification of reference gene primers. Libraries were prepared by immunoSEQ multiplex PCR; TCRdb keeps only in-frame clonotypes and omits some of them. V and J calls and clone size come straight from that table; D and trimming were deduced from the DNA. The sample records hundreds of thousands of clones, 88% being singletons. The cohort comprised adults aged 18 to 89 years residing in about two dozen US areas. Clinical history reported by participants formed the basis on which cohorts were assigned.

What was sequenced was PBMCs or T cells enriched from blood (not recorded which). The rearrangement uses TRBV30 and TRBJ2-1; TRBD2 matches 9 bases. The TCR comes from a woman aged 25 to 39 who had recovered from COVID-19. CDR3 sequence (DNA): TGTGCCTGGTCGACTAGCGGAGCTTACAATGAGCAGTTCTTC. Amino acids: CAWSTSGAYNEQFF.